The 20 T cell receptor beta chains presented below share a single source sample, sequenced in a study of blood T cell repertoires in COVID-19 (TCRdb year 2020). The library was prepared using the immunoSEQ multiplex PCR assay. The table comes from immuneACCESS by way of TCRdb, which keeps in-frame sequences with V and J called. Part of the clones is missing from these tables; in studies checked, under half for an unresolved V gene and the rest for unknown reasons. The sample profile shows 300,000 or so clones; 65% to 90% of them were found once. The ten largest account for roughly 4.2% of the sample. The source material was PBMCs or T cells enriched from blood (not recorded which). These receptors came from a middle-aged woman with acute COVID-19.

The rearrangement uses TRBV10-3 and TRBJ2-7; 9 bases agree with TRBD1. Germline CDR1 and CDR2: ENHRY and SYGVKD. CDR3 length: 15 amino acids. V dropped 0 bases and J dropped 4; count of bases not matched to a gene: 4. The CDR3 spells CAISESRGQGYEQYF. Here the CDR3 DNA reads TGTGCCATCAGTGAGTCAAGGGGACAGGGTTACGAGCAGTACTTC.

The V call is TRBV4-1, the J call TRBJ1-2; D unclear. Looked up from germline, CDR1 is MGHRA and CDR2 is YSYEKL. The CDR3 runs to 15 residues. V was pared by 3 bases and J by 2 bases, with 13 bases between. The CDR3 bases are TGCGCCAGCAGCCAGGGCGGGCAGCCCAACTATGGCTACACCTTC. As protein: CASSQGGQPNYGYTF.

This clone was seen a handful of times. This chain uses TRBV6-4 with TRBJ1-1; maybe TRBD1 (5 bases). CDR3 length equals 13 residues. Between the trimmed V and J ends, which lost 4 bases and 0 bases, there was a span of 6 bases. Germline values: CDR1 MRHNA, CDR2 SNTAGT. The DNA for the CDR3 is TGTGCCAGCAGTGTACAGGTGAACACTGAAGCTTTCTTT. It translates to CASSVQVNTEAFF.

The J gene is TRBJ2-7, the V gene TRBV7-9; weak D call: TRBD1 (6 bases). The CDR3 has 15 amino acids. Germline V gene sequence: CDR1 SEHNR, CDR2 FQNEAQ (reference sequence). Trimming pared 1 base from V and 4 bases from J, leaving 14 bases between. The CDR3 sequence is CASSLDRARVYEQYF. CDR3 nucleotide sequence: TGTGCCAGCAGCTTAGACAGGGCCCGGGTATACGAGCAGTACTTC.

Only a few counts were recorded for this clone. DNA for the CDR3: TGTGCCACCTCATTAGGTGACCCAGGATCAGGTCTCCACTTT. This sequence encodes CATSLGDPGSGLHF. J is TRBJ1-6 and V is TRBV19; D unresolved. This CDR3 contains 14 residues. The V gene's germline CDR1 is LNHDA and CDR2 SQIVND (reference sequence). V dropped 10 bases and J dropped 16 bases, with 26 bases sitting between them.

The rearrangement uses TRBV2 and TRBJ2-2, with 9 nucleotides matching TRBD1. Germline V gene lookup returns CDR1 SNHLY and CDR2 FYNNEI. The V gene end was trimmed by 4 bases and the J gene end by 5 bases; junction bases not matched to a gene: 11. CDR3 size: 17 residues. The CDR3 region is CASSAGQGISGTGELFF. The CDR3 region has the DNA TGTGCCAGCAGTGCCGGACAGGGGATATCGGGGACCGGGGAGCTGTTTTTT.

This clone was detected many times. V usage is TRBV2 and J usage is TRBJ2-2; D may be TRBD1 (6 bases). Trimming removed 7 bases at V and 1 base at J, with 13 bases between. The germline V gene has CDR1 SNHLY and CDR2 FYNNEI. The CDR3 is 15 amino acids. The CDR3 protein is CASKNPRGNTGELFF. The DNA for the CDR3 is TGTGCCAGCAAGAACCCCAGGGGGAACACCGGGGAGCTGTTTTTT.

The genes are TRBV6-5 and TRBJ2-4; 9 bases match TRBD2. CDR1 and CDR2 from the germline V gene are MNHEY and SVGAGI. This CDR3 comprises 15 residues. V lost 2 bases, J lost 5 bases, and 4 bases stayed unmatched. The CDR3 nucleotides are TGTGCCAGCAGTTACGGCGGGGGGGGAGAAAACATTCAGTACTTC. Amino acid sequence: CASSYGGGGENIQYF.

The chain links TRBV7-2 to TRBJ2-7; possible D gene TRBD2, 6 bases. Germline CDR1 is SGHTA and CDR2 is FQGNSA. The CDR3 is made up of 15 amino acids. V was pared by 5 bases and J by 3 bases, with 17 bases between. CDR3: CASSLRPGLNYEQYF. CDR3 nucleotide sequence: TGTGCCAGCAGCCTCCGTCCGGGACTGAACTACGAGCAGTACTTC. Full variable domain (remainder filled in from reference TRBV7-2 and TRBJ2-7): GAGVSQSPSNKVTEKGKDVELRCDPISGHTALYWYRQSLGQGLEFLIYFQGNSAPDKSGLPSDRFSAERTGGSVSTLTIQRTQQEDSAVYLCASSLRPGLNYEQYFGPGTRLTVT.

This rearrangement joins TRBV10-1 to TRBJ2-5, with TRBD2 matching 8 bases. This CDR3 region has 12 residues. V was clipped by 6 bases and J by 12 bases; unmatched bases: 9. Germline V gene data show CDR1 as WNHNN and CDR2 as SYGVQD (reference sequence). CDR3 sequence: CASRDSGENKYF. In nucleotides, the CDR3 is TGCGCCAGCAGAGATAGCGGGGAAAACAAGTACTTC.

This clone was seen once. This chain links TRBV27 with TRBJ2-2, with 7 bases identical to TRBD1. Germline CDR1 is MNHEY and CDR2 is SMNVEV (reference sequence). This CDR3 is 14 amino acids long. V was clipped by 7 bases and J by 4 bases; unmatched bases: 6. In nucleotides, the CDR3 is TGTGCCAGCAATTCAGGGGGTTTCACCGGGGAGCTGTTTTTT. This codes for CASNSGGFTGELFF.

The rearrangement links TRBV18 to TRBJ2-3, with 8 bases matching TRBD1. V was pared by 2 bases and J by 3 bases, with 10 bases of the junction left unmatched. This CDR3 is 17 amino acids long. Looked up from germline, CDR1 is KGHSH and CDR2 is LQKENI. CDR3 DNA sequence: TGTGCCAGCTCACCATCAAGTGGAACAGGGGGGACAGATACGCAGTATTTT. Translating gives CASSPSSGTGGTDTQYF.

This sequence joins TRBV29-1 and TRBJ2-3; D is uncertain. The CDR3 contains 14 residues. CDR1 SQVTM and CDR2 ANQGSEA come from the germline V gene. Trimming stripped 5 bases from V and 0 bases from J, with 12 bases between. The CDR3 loop reads CSVTTAASTDTQYF. CDR3 in DNA: TGCAGCGTTACGACGGCGGCTAGCACAGATACGCAGTATTTT.

In this sample, this clone turned up a few times. This chain links TRBV5-5 with TRBJ2-5; 7 bases align to TRBD1. CDR1 and CDR2 (germline): SGHKS, YYEKEE (reference sequence). The length of the CDR3 is 14 residues. The V and J ends lost 4 bases and 1 base, in that order; junction bases with no gene match: 4. CDR3 coding DNA: TGTGCCAGCAGCCGGACAGGAGTCCAAGAGACCCAGTACTTC. Protein product: CASSRTGVQETQYF.

J is TRBJ1-3 and V is TRBV28; no clear D gene. Germline V lookup: CDR1 MDHEN, CDR2 SYDVKM. CDR3 length: 12 amino acids. V lost 5 bases to trimming and J lost 10 bases, with 12 bases between them. The CDR3 bases are TGTGCCAGCAGTACCAACAGATTAACCATATATTTT. Encoded protein: CASSTNRLTIYF. Full variable domain (outside the CDR3, taken from reference TRBV28 and TRBJ1-3): DVKVTQSSRYLVKRTGEKVFLECVQDMDHENMFWYRQDPGLGLRLIYFSYDVKMKEKGDIPEGYSVSREKKERFSLILESASTNQTSMYLCASSTNRLTIYFGEGSWLTVV.

CDR3 sequence (DNA): TGCGCCAGCAGCTTTGAGGGTCCGAACACTGAAGCTTTCTTT. Translating gives CASSFEGPNTEAFF. The J gene is TRBJ1-1, the V gene TRBV5-1; D not resolved. The V gene's germline CDR1 is SGHRS and CDR2 YFSETQ. This CDR3 is 14 amino acids long. V lost 2 bases, J lost 1 base, and 9 bases lay in between.

The chain employs TRBV4-3 and TRBJ2-2; D may be TRBD2 (6 bases). Germline values: CDR1 LGHNA, CDR2 YSLEER. The CDR3 spans 15 residues. V dropped 0 bases and J dropped 5 bases, with 10 bases sitting between them. This CDR3 is CASSQEYRGTGELFF. As DNA, the CDR3 is TGCGCCAGCAGCCAAGAGTATCGGGGGACCGGGGAGCTGTTTTTT.

This clone showed up just once. The V and J genes are TRBV25-1 and TRBJ1-2, with D unclear. Germline CDR1 reads MGHDK; CDR2 reads SYGVNS. With 1 base removed from V and 3 bases from J, the gap between germline ends came to 18 bases. The CDR3 contains 17 residues. The CDR3 coding sequence is TGTGCCAGCAGTGAATCGGGTCGGGGAGCTCCTGACTATGGCTACACCTTC. Amino acids: CASSESGRGAPDYGYTF.

The V call is TRBV5-1, the J call TRBJ2-7, with a weak D call TRBD1 (5 bases). CDR1 is SGHRS and CDR2 is YFSETQ in the germline V gene. This CDR3 has 15 amino acids. V dropped 0 bases and J dropped 4 bases, with 14 bases sitting between them. This CDR3 is CASSLEAGLWYEQYF. The DNA for the CDR3 is TGCGCCAGCAGCTTGGAGGCAGGGCTCTGGTACGAGCAGTACTTC. The variable domain in full, with the rest retrieved from reference TRBV5-1 and TRBJ2-7, is KAGVTQTPRYLIKTRGQQVTLSCSPISGHRSVSWYQQTPGQGLQFLFEYFSETQRNKGNFPGRFSGRQFSNSRSEMNVSTLELGDSALYLCASSLEAGLWYEQYFGPGTRLTVT.

This chain connects TRBV2 to TRBJ1-4, with D perhaps matching TRBD1 (6 bases). Germline CDR1 SNHLY, CDR2 FYNNEI. This CDR3 comprises 15 residues. The ends were cut back, 6 bases at V and 4 bases at J, with 15 bases in the middle. DNA for the CDR3: TGTGCCAGCAGCGGAGACAGGACCTATAATGAAAAACTGTTTTTT. It is translated as CASSGDRTYNEKLFF.